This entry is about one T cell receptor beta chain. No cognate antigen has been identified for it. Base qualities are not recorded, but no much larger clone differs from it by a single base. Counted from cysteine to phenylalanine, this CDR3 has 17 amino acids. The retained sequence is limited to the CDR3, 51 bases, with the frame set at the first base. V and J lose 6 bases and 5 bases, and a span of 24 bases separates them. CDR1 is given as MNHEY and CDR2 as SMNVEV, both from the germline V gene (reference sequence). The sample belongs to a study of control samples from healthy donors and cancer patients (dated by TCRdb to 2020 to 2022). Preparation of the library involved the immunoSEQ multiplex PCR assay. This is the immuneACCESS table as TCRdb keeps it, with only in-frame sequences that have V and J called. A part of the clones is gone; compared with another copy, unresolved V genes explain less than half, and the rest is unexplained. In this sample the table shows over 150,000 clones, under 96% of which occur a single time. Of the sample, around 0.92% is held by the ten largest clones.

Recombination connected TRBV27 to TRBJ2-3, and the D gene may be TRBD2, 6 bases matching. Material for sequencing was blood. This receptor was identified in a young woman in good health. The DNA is TGTGCCAGCAGCAATCCCAACCGGGACTTAGGAGGAGATACGCAGTATTTT. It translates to CASSNPNRDLGGDTQYF.